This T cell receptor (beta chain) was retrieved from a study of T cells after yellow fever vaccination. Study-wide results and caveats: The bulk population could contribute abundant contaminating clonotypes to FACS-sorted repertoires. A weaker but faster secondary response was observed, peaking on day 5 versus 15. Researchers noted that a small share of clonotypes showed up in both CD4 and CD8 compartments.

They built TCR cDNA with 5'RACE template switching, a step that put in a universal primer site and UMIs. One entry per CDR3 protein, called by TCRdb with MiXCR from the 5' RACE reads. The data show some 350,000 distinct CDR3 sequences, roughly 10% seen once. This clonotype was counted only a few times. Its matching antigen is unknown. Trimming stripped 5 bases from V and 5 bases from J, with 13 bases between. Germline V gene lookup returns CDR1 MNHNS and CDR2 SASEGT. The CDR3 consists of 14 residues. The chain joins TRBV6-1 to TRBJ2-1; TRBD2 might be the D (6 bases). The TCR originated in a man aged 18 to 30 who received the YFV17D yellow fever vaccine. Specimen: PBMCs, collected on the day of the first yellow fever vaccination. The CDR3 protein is CASSLGLRNNEQFF. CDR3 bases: TGTGCCAGCAGTCTGGGACTGCGAAACAATGAGCAGTTCTTC.